These 5 T cell receptor beta chains originate from one sample sequenced in a study of cytomegalovirus exposure and HLA in healthy donors. Sequencing was performed with immunoSEQ multiplex PCR; in TCRdb, only in-frame clones are kept and a portion is missing. The sample comprises 150,000 to 200,000 clones, about 82% of which are singletons, and almost 1.5% rests with the top ten. Sequenced: PBMCs. The source is a woman in her late teens or twenties in good health and CMV-seronegative.

The chain links TRBV7-9 to TRBJ1-1; D uncertain. The CDR3 runs 12 residues. Between the trimmed V and J ends, which lost 11 bases and 1 base, there was a span of 11 bases. CDR1 and CDR2 (germline): SEHNR, FQNEAQ (reference sequence). For the CDR3, the DNA is TGTGCCGTAACGAGGGAGAACACTGAAGCTTTCTTT. It specifies CAVTRENTEAFF. Drawing the rest from reference TRBV7-9 and TRBJ1-1, the complete variable domain is DTGVSQNPRHKITKRGQNVTFRCDPISEHNRLYWYRQTLGQGPEFLTYFQNEAQLEKSRLLSDRFSAERPKGSFSTLEIQRTEQGDSAMYLCAVTRENTEAFFGQGTRLTVV.

This rearrangement joins TRBV4-1 to TRBJ1-6; no clear D. Trimming took off 4 bases at V and 18 bases at J, with 22 bases between the two ends. The CDR3 sequence is 14 residues long. Germline CDR1 is MGHRA and CDR2 is YSYEKL. In DNA, the CDR3 is TGCGCCAGCAGCCGGCCCTTGGGTGAGGCCACCCCCCACTTT. Translated, it gives CASSRPLGEATPHF.

V and J are TRBV4-1 and TRBJ2-1; maybe TRBD2 (5 bases). With 0 bases removed from V and 0 bases from J, the gap between germline ends came to 9 bases. The CDR3 consists of 16 residues. Germline loops: CDR1 MGHRA, CDR2 YSYEKL. The chain's CDR3 is CASSQERGNSYNEQFF. CDR3 coding DNA: TGCGCCAGCAGCCAAGAACGGGGAAACTCCTACAATGAGCAGTTCTTC.

The V call is TRBV27, the J call TRBJ2-7; 7 nucleotides align to TRBD2. The junction had 8 bases not matched to a gene; V was cut back by 2 bases and J by 4 bases. Germline V gene data show CDR1 as MNHEY and CDR2 as SMNVEV (reference sequence). The CDR3 consists of 15 residues. CDR3 residues: CASSLVLAARYEQYF. Here the CDR3 DNA reads TGTGCCAGCAGTTTAGTGCTAGCGGCTAGGTACGAGCAGTACTTC.

The count of this clone is one. The J gene is TRBJ2-7, the V gene TRBV5-1, with 8 bases fitting TRBD1. V lost 6 bases and J lost 2; bases outside the gene matches: 10. This CDR3 spans 15 amino acids. The V gene's germline CDR1 is SGHRS and CDR2 YFSETQ. Here the CDR3 DNA reads TGCGCCAGCACCAATGAACCGGGACAGGCCTACGAGCAGTACTTC. It codes for CASTNEPGQAYEQYF. Combining the CDR3 with reference TRBV5-1 and TRBJ2-7 gives the whole variable domain KAGVTQTPRYLIKTRGQQVTLSCSPISGHRSVSWYQQTPGQGLQFLFEYFSETQRNKGNFPGRFSGRQFSNSRSEMNVSTLELGDSALYLCASTNEPGQAYEQYFGPGTRLTVT.